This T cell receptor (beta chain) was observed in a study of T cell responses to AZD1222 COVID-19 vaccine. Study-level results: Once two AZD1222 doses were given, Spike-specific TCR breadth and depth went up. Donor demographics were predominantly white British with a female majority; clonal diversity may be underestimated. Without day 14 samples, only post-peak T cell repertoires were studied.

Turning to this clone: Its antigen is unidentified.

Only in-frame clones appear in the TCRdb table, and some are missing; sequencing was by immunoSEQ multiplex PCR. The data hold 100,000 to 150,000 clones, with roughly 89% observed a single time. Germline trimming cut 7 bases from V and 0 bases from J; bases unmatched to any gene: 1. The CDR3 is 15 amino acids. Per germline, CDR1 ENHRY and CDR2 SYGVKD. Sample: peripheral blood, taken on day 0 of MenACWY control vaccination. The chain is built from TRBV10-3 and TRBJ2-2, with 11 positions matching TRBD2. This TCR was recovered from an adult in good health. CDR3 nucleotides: TGTGCCATCACGACTAGCGGGACGAACACCGGGGAGCTGTTTTTT. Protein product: CAITTSGTNTGELFF.